One sample yielded the 8 T cell receptor beta chains listed below, sequenced in a study of T cell responses to AZD1222 COVID-19 vaccine. Sequencing was performed with immunoSEQ multiplex PCR; in TCRdb, only in-frame clones are kept and a portion is missing. The sample holds some 150,000 clones, around nine tenths seen once. The input for sequencing was peripheral blood, taken after recovery from COVID-19. The receptors stem from an adult who had recovered from COVID-19.

The CDR3 loop is CASSYGVTFRPDTQYF. The CDR3 coding sequence is TGTGCCAGCAGTTACGGGGTTACCTTCCGGCCCGATACGCAGTATTTT. The chain employs TRBV6-5 and TRBJ2-3; D gene unclear. Trimming took off 2 bases at V and 6 bases at J, with 18 bases between the two ends. The CDR3 totals 16 residues. Per the germline V gene, CDR1 is MNHEY and CDR2 is SVGAGI.

This chain uses TRBV6-5 with TRBJ2-1, with 9 bases aligning to TRBD1. The CDR3 consists of 15 residues. J gave up 2 bases and V 11 bases, and 10 bases lay outside the gene matches. CDR1 and CDR2 from the germline V gene are MNHEY and SVGAGI. CDR3 DNA sequence: TGTGCCGGCAAAAGACAGGGGGGACCCTACAATGAGCAGTTCTTC. Its protein is CAGKRQGGPYNEQFF.

V is TRBV7-9 and J is TRBJ2-3, with 11 positions matching TRBD2. Germline loops: CDR1 SEHNR, CDR2 FQNEAQ (reference sequence). The CDR3 length is 16 residues. The V gene end was trimmed by 7 bases and the J gene end by 4 bases; junction bases not matched to a gene: 10. DNA of the CDR3: TGTGCCAGCACCCCGATAGCGGGAGGGCCCTCAGATACGCAGTATTTT. Translation gives CASTPIAGGPSDTQYF. Supplemented by reference TRBV7-9 and TRBJ2-3, the full variable domain reads DTGVSQNPRHKITKRGQNVTFRCDPISEHNRLYWYRQTLGQGPEFLTYFQNEAQLEKSRLLSDRFSAERPKGSFSTLEIQRTEQGDSAMYLCASTPIAGGPSDTQYFGPGTRLTVL.

This clone was found once. V gene TRBV7-8 combines with J gene TRBJ1-1, with D perhaps TRBD1 (5 bases). CDR3 length equals 14 residues. Trimming shortened V by 3 bases and J by 4 bases, and 12 bases separated the two germline ends. Germline CDR1 and CDR2: SGHVS and FQNEAQ. CDR3 DNA sequence: TGTGCCAGCAGCTTTTGGAGGGACGGCACTGAAGCTTTCTTT. Its protein is CASSFWRDGTEAFF.

The sample holds a few counts of this clone. The rearrangement links TRBV4-1 to TRBJ2-7; D unclear. Germline V gene lookup returns CDR1 MGHRA and CDR2 YSYEKL. The germline V and J ends were trimmed by 6 bases and 5 bases, with 11 bases remaining between them. The CDR3 is 12 residues long. The CDR3 DNA sequence: TGCGCCAGCAGGGGTAGATCCCACGAGCAGTACTTC. Its protein product is CASRGRSHEQYF.

The rearrangement joins TRBV7-3 to TRBJ1-1; tentatively, D is TRBD1 (5 bases). Germline V lookup: CDR1 SGHTA, CDR2 FQGTGA. The CDR3 length is 14 residues. The ends were cut back, 5 bases at V and 2 bases at J, with 12 bases in the middle. In DNA form, the CDR3 reads TGTGCCAGCAGCCCCGGGGGGGTTAACACTGAAGCTTTCTTT. Its translation is CASSPGGVNTEAFF.

The J gene is TRBJ1-2, the V gene TRBV7-3; D call uncertain. The ends were cut back, 5 bases at V and 8 bases at J, with 15 bases in the middle. CDR3 length equals 13 residues. CDR1 is SGHTA, CDR2 FQGTGA, per germline. The CDR3 loop is CASSPVRSGGYTF. The CDR3 region has the DNA TGTGCCAGCAGCCCCGTCCGGTCCGGGGGCTACACCTTC.

The chain carries TRBV7-9 and TRBJ1-4, with 10 positions matching TRBD1. The CDR3 spans 16 residues. Germline V CDR1 and CDR2: SEHNR, FQNEAQ (reference sequence). The V gene end was trimmed by 2 bases and the J gene end by 4 bases; junction bases not matched to a gene: 4. This CDR3 reads CASSLRDRGSNEKLFF. The CDR3 region has the DNA TGTGCCAGCAGCTTAAGGGACAGGGGCAGTAATGAAAAACTGTTTTTT.